Presented here are 31 T cell receptor beta chains from one specimen sequenced in a study of T cells in localized non-small cell lung cancer. Profiling relied on immunoSEQ multiplex PCR, and the TCRdb table lists in-frame clones only, not all of them. The data hold under 3,500 clones, with around 20% observed a single time. Sequenced here: lung tumor tissue, sampled before any cancer treatment. The receptors shown here come from a woman between 35 and 75 years old with stage I lung adenocarcinoma.

The chain has TRBV9 and TRBJ1-6; D is possibly TRBD1 (6 bases). CDR3 size: 16 residues. Between the trimmed V and J ends, which lost 3 bases and 0 bases, there was a span of 10 bases. Germline CDR1 is SGDLS and CDR2 is YYNGEE. The DNA for the CDR3 is TGTGCCAGCAGCGGGACAGCGATCTCCTATAATTCACCCCTCCACTTT. Protein sequence: CASSGTAISYNSPLHF. The full variable domain, with the rest looked up from reference TRBV9 and TRBJ1-6, is DSGVTQTPKHLITATGQRVTLRCSPRSGDLSVYWYQQSLDQGLQFLIQYYNGEERAKGNILERFSAQQFPDLHSELNLSSLELGDSALYFCASSGTAISYNSPLHFGNGTRLTVT.

This chain uses TRBV6-7 with TRBJ2-7; D assignment may be TRBD1 or TRBD2 (5 bases each). TRBV6-7 is filed as an ORF, its function uncertain. CDR3 length: 16 residues. Trimming shortened V by 6 bases and J by 6 bases, and 24 bases separated the two germline ends. The CDR3, as DNA: TGTGCCAGCAGCCGCCGAGTATTAACAAAGGGGACCGAGCAGTACTTC. It encodes CASSRRVLTKGTEQYF.

The chain carries TRBV10-1 and TRBJ2-1; unclear D gene. Germline V lookup: CDR1 WNHNN, CDR2 SYGVQD (reference sequence). The CDR3 has 13 residues. V was cut by 4 bases and J by 1 base, with 5 bases left in between. In DNA form, the CDR3 reads TGCGCCAGCAGTGCCAGGTCCTACAATGAGCAGTTCTTC. Its translation is CASSARSYNEQFF.

This clone was picked up one time. The J gene is TRBJ2-1, the V gene TRBV10-2; no reliable D call. V lost 2 bases to trimming and J lost 13 bases, with 15 bases between them. This CDR3 has 13 residues. Germline-derived CDR1 and CDR2 are WSHSY and SAAADI. The DNA for the CDR3 is TGCGCCAGCAGTGAGCCCGGACGTAACCAACAGTTCTTC. This codes for CASSEPGRNQQFF.

This clone was counted only a few times. CDR3 DNA: TGTGCCAGCAGTGAAATGGGACAGGGGTCCTATAATTCACCCCTCCACTTT. Residues: CASSEMGQGSYNSPLHF. The J gene is TRBJ1-6, the V gene TRBV9, with 10 bases matching TRBD1. Germline lookup yields CDR1 SGDLS and CDR2 YYNGEE. The CDR3 is 17 amino acids. Losses at the gene ends were 5 bases for V and 1 base for J; bases not matched to a gene: 6.

This clone showed up just a few times. The chain uses TRBV11-3 and TRBJ1-6; D gene ambiguous. Trimming removed 5 bases at V and 7 bases at J, with 15 bases between. CDR1 SGHNT and CDR2 YENEEA come from the germline V gene. The CDR3 covers 15 residues. The DNA for the CDR3 is TGTGCCAGCAGCCCCTGGGAAGGCAGCAATTCACCCCTCCACTTT. Translated: CASSPWEGSNSPLHF.

The chain uses TRBV1 and TRBJ1-1; the table calls TRBD1, which could not be checked here. TRBV1 is assigned pseudogene status. The CDR3 is 14 amino acids. The CDR3 here is CASSQGQVEGKAFF. CDR3 nucleotides: TGCGCCAGCAGCCAAGGACAGGTCGAGGGGAAAGCTTTCTTT.

CDR3 bases: TGTGCCAGTAGCGCAGGGTTAGGCACCGGGGAGCTGTTTTTT. Translating it yields CASSAGLGTGELFF. The V gene is TRBV19, the J gene TRBJ2-2; D is possibly TRBD1 (5 bases). Deletions cut 6 bases from V and 4 bases from J, with 12 bases between. The CDR3 is 14 amino acids. Germline-derived CDR1 and CDR2 are LNHDA and SQIVND (reference sequence).

V and J are TRBV18 and TRBJ2-2; 8 nucleotides match TRBD1. The ends lost 3 bases at V and 5 bases at J; junction bases unmatched: 5. Germline V gene lookup returns CDR1 KGHSH and CDR2 LQKENI. The CDR3 has 15 amino acids. The CDR3 nucleotides are TGTGCCAGCTCACCTTGGACAGGGACTACCGGGGAGCTGTTTTTT. This gives the protein CASSPWTGTTGELFF.

The V gene is TRBV18, the J gene TRBJ2-7; D unclear. Deletions cut 2 bases from V and 6 bases from J, with 29 bases between. From germline, CDR1 is KGHSH and CDR2 LQKENI. The CDR3 loop spans 19 amino acids. CDR3 protein: CASSPIYHGRARYGSEQYF. The CDR3 region has the DNA TGTGCCAGCTCACCAATTTACCACGGACGGGCCCGGTATGGGTCCGAGCAGTACTTC.

The rearrangement links TRBV2 to TRBJ1-6; D gene uncertain. CDR3 length: 15 amino acids. V shed 6 bases and J shed 6 bases, with 15 bases lying between them. Per germline, CDR1 SNHLY and CDR2 FYNNEI. CDR3 region: CASRASSLPNSPLHF. CDR3 nucleotides: TGTGCCAGCAGAGCCAGTTCTCTCCCTAATTCACCCCTCCACTTT.

This chain uses TRBV23-1 with TRBJ2-3; 9 bases line up with TRBD2. TRBV23-1 is sorted into the ORF group, with uncertain function. Trimming at V came to 2 bases and at J to 4 bases, leaving 10 bases not matched to a gene. This CDR3 is 17 amino acids long. The CDR3 loop is CASSQPQKRGVADTQYF. The CDR3 DNA is TGCGCCAGCAGTCAACCGCAGAAGCGGGGGGTAGCAGATACGCAGTATTTT.

This clone counts as medium-sized (0.01 to 0.1%). The chain has TRBV6-8 and TRBJ2-7, with TRBD1 as a possible D gene (5 bases). With 2 bases removed from V and 3 bases from J, the gap between germline ends came to 14 bases. The length of the CDR3 is 15 residues. Germline lookup yields CDR1 MNHGY and CDR2 SAAAGT. The CDR3 here is CASSYPGMTVYEQYF. CDR3 nucleotide sequence: TGTGCCAGCAGTTACCCGGGTATGACAGTCTACGAGCAGTACTTC.

This clone has more than one count but fewer than ten. The chain uses TRBV28 and TRBJ1-2, with D maybe TRBD1 (5 bases). The CDR3 loop spans 17 amino acids. The V gene's germline CDR1 is MDHEN and CDR2 SYDVKM. V was trimmed by 4 bases and J by 5 bases, leaving 23 bases between them. CDR3 nucleotides: TGTGCCAGCAGTTCCCCCCATTCGTCAGGGACCGGATATGGCTACACCTTC. This sequence encodes CASSSPHSSGTGYGYTF.

This clone was found a few times. The rearrangement uses TRBV18 and TRBJ1-2; D ambiguous. V lost 5 bases and J 7 bases, leaving 14 bases between the germline ends. The CDR3 is 13 amino acids. Germline V gene sequence: CDR1 KGHSH, CDR2 LQKENI. CDR3 in DNA: TGTGCCAGCTCAACGAGACTAGAAGGTGGCTACACCTTC. Its translation: CASSTRLEGGYTF. Full variable domain (outside the CDR3, taken from reference TRBV18 and TRBJ1-2): NAGVMQNPRHLVRRRGQEARLRCSPMKGHSHVYWYRQLPEEGLKFMVYLQKENIIDESGMPKERFSAEFPKEGPSILRIQQVVRGDSAAYFCASSTRLEGGYTFGSGTRLTVV.

This clone has more than one count but fewer than ten. This chain uses TRBV11-3 with TRBJ2-7; possible D gene TRBD2, 5 bases. CDR3 length equals 15 residues. Germline V gene lookup returns CDR1 SGHNT and CDR2 YENEEA. Deletions cut 3 bases from V and 0 bases from J, with 12 bases between. The CDR3: CASSLVGGYSYEQYF. For the CDR3, the DNA is TGTGCCAGCAGCTTGGTTGGCGGGTACTCCTACGAGCAGTACTTC.

The table lists this clone with a few counts. The DNA for the CDR3 is TGTGCCAGCAGTTGGGCCGTGAACACTGAAGCTTTCTTT. It specifies CASSWAVNTEAFF. The chain joins TRBV7-1 to TRBJ1-1; D call uncertain. TRBV7-1 falls under the ORF class, with uncertain function. The CDR3 has 13 residues. The V and J ends lost 6 bases and 0 bases respectively, with 8 bases between them.

This clone occurred a few times. The chain has TRBV6-8 and TRBJ1-2; 8 bases line up with TRBD1. This CDR3 has 12 amino acids. Germline V gene sequence: CDR1 MNHGY, CDR2 SAAAGT. The V and J ends lost 7 bases and 7 bases, in that order; junction bases with no gene match: 5. Here the CDR3 DNA reads TGTGCCAGCACCAGACAGGGGAGTGGCTACACCTTC. It yields the protein CASTRQGSGYTF.

This clone has a handful of counts. V and J are TRBV2 and TRBJ2-7; TRBD2 matches 9 bases. The CDR3 spans 15 residues. The junction had 5 bases not matched to a gene; V was cut back by 5 bases and J by 0 bases. Germline-derived CDR1 and CDR2 are SNHLY and FYNNEI. The DNA of the CDR3 is TGTGCCAGCAGTCCGCGGGGGGGCCGCTCCTACGAGCAGTACTTC. This codes for CASSPRGGRSYEQYF.

V usage is TRBV19 and J usage is TRBJ1-5; D is unclear. CDR3 length equals 12 residues. V lost 6 bases and J 4 bases, leaving 7 bases between the germline ends. The germline V gene encodes CDR1 LNHDA and CDR2 SQIVND (reference sequence). The CDR3 nucleotides read TGTGCCAGTAGGAATACGAATCAGCCCCAGCATTTT. It codes for CASRNTNQPQHF.

This clone was recorded a few times. V usage is TRBV9 and J usage is TRBJ2-3; 9 bases align to TRBD2. Germline-derived CDR1 and CDR2 are SGDLS and YYNGEE. CDR3 length: 16 residues. V lost 0 bases to trimming and J lost 4 bases; unmatched junction nucleotides: 6. The CDR3, as DNA: TGTGCCAGCAGCGTAGCGCCTAGCGGGGCTGCAGATACGCAGTATTTT. Its translation: CASSVAPSGAADTQYF. Full variable domain (outside the CDR3, taken from reference TRBV9 and TRBJ2-3): DSGVTQTPKHLITATGQRVTLRCSPRSGDLSVYWYQQSLDQGLQFLIQYYNGEERAKGNILERFSAQQFPDLHSELNLSSLELGDSALYFCASSVAPSGAADTQYFGPGTRLTVL.

By sample share, this clone is large. The V gene is TRBV4-1, the J gene TRBJ1-3; D remains unclear. From germline, CDR1 is MGHRA and CDR2 YSYEKL. The CDR3 is made up of 16 amino acids. The ends were cut back, 4 bases at V and 0 bases at J, with 13 bases in the middle. The CDR3 loop is CASSLRSDGSGNTIYF. The CDR3 nucleotides are TGCGCCAGCAGCCTCCGCTCAGATGGCTCTGGAAACACCATATATTTT.

This clone appeared a single time. V is TRBV5-1 and J is TRBJ1-1, with a possible D match to TRBD1 (5 bases). V was shortened by 4 bases and J by 1 base, with 11 bases between the two germline ends. Germline-derived CDR1 and CDR2 are SGHRS and YFSETQ. The CDR3 covers 14 residues. CDR3 nucleotides: TGCGCCAGCAGCCCACGTGGGGGGAACACTGAAGCTTTCTTT. Protein sequence: CASSPRGGNTEAFF.

The chain joins TRBV9 to TRBJ2-3; D is possibly TRBD2 (6 bases). CDR1 and CDR2 from the germline V gene are SGDLS and YYNGEE. The CDR3 is 15 amino acids. Trimming left V 2 bases short and J 4 bases short, with 14 bases between. CDR3 region: CASSVYGGRPDTQYF. The CDR3 DNA reads as TGTGCCAGCAGCGTCTACGGGGGACGTCCAGATACGCAGTATTTT.

The chain carries TRBV6-8 and TRBJ1-5, with D tentatively TRBD1 (6 bases). In germline, CDR1 is MNHGY, CDR2 SAAAGT. The V end was cut by 5 bases, the J end by 7 bases, with 21 bases between. This CDR3 contains 16 residues. CDR3 sequence: CASSEGGGGKGQPQHF. DNA of the CDR3: TGTGCCAGCAGTGAGGGGGGAGGGGGAAAAGGCCAGCCCCAGCATTTT.

This clone has only a few counts. The genes are TRBV6-8 and TRBJ1-4; tentatively, D is TRBD1 (5 bases). Between the trimmed V and J ends, which lost 6 bases and 0 bases, there was a span of 11 bases. Looked up from germline, CDR1 is MNHGY and CDR2 is SAAAGT. The CDR3 sequence is 15 residues long. In DNA form, the CDR3 reads TGTGCCAGCAGGCGACAGAAGTCAACTAATGAAAAACTGTTTTTT. Protein product: CASRRQKSTNEKLFF.

The rearrangement links TRBV29-1 to TRBJ2-7, with D tentatively TRBD2 (6 bases). Germline loops: CDR1 SQVTM, CDR2 ANQGSEA. V lost 3 bases and J lost 0, with 15 bases in between. This CDR3 region has 15 residues. The CDR3 region is CSVDGGDQPSYEQYF. Here the CDR3 DNA reads TGCAGCGTTGATGGAGGGGACCAGCCCTCCTACGAGCAGTACTTC.

Relative to its sample, this clone is medium-sized (0.01 to 0.1%). The V and J genes are TRBV9 and TRBJ1-4; D unresolved. V dropped 4 bases and J dropped 10 bases, with 20 bases sitting between them. This CDR3 spans 15 amino acids. CDR1 and CDR2 (germline): SGDLS, YYNGEE. The CDR3 coding sequence is TGTGCCAGCAGCCATACCGCTTCGAAGGTCGGAAAACTGTTTTTT. Translation gives CASSHTASKVGKLFF.

The table lists this clone with a few counts. This rearrangement joins TRBV6-8 to TRBJ1-6; D is ambiguous. The CDR3 runs 13 residues. Trimming took off 10 bases at V and 4 bases at J, with 11 bases between the two ends. Germline CDR1 is MNHGY and CDR2 is SAAAGT. Written as DNA, the CDR3 is TGTGCCATCGAGGACGGATATAATTCACCCCTCCACTTT. Encoded protein: CAIEDGYNSPLHF.

Within the sample, this clone is medium-sized (0.01 to 0.1%). This chain connects TRBV23-1 to TRBJ2-7; D is possibly TRBD1 (6 bases). TRBV23-1 is noted as an ORF with a role that remains uncertain. The CDR3 runs 17 residues. V lost 5 bases, J lost 4 bases, and 24 bases lay in between. Here the CDR3 DNA reads TGCGCCAGCAGTTCCGGGCGGTGGGGGCGCGATATTTACGAGCAGTACTTC. This translates into CASSSGRWGRDIYEQYF.

This chain joins TRBV15 and TRBJ2-2; D not certain. Germline CDR1 is LNHNV and CDR2 is YYDKDF (reference sequence). The CDR3 runs to 14 residues. Trimming cost V 5 bases and J 9 bases, with 16 bases left between them. CDR3 loop: CATSSRDGFRELFF. The DNA of the CDR3 is TGTGCCACCAGCTCCCGCGACGGCTTCCGGGAGCTGTTTTTT.